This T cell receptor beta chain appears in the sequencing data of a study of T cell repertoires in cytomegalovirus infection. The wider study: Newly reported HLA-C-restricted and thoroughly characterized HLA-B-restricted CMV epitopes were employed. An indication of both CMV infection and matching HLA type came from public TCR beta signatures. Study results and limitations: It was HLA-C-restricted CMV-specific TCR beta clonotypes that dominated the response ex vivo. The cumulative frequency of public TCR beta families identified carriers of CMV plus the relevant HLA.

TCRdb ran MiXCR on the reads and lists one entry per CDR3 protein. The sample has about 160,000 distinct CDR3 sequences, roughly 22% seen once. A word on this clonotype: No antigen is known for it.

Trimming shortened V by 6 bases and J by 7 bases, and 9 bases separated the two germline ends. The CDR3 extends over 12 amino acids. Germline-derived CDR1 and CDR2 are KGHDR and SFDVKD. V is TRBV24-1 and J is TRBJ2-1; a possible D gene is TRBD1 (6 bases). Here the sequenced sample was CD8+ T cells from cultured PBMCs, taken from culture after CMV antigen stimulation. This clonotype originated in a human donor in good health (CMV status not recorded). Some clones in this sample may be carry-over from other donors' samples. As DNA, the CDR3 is TGTGCCACCAGTAGCAGGGGAAATGAGCAGTTCTTC. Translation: CATSSRGNEQFF.